Detailed here is one T cell receptor beta chain. No antigen is known for it. The record originates from a study of CD8 T cells in Susac syndrome. The patients with Susac syndrome satisfied recently defined diagnostic criteria for either definite or probable disease. The CDR3 covers 15 residues. CDR1 is GTSNPN, CDR2 SVGIG, per germline (reference sequence). V trimming: 7 bases; J trimming: 0 bases; junction bases outside the gene matches: 8. After extraction with the RNeasy kit, about 0.5 to 1 ug of the RNA was reverse transcribed using random hexamers. An immunoSEQ multiplex PCR generated amplified TCR beta CDR3 products spanning 54 Vbeta and 13 Jbeta. TCRdb processed the immunoSEQ multiplex PCR reads anew with MiXCR; each CDR3 protein has one entry. The sample holds tens of thousands of distinct CDR3 sequences, roughly 94% seen once. General study findings and limits: Among active patients and in TEMRA cells, CD8+ clonal expansion in Susac reached its peak.

This sequence was found in a human donor with Susac syndrome. The specimen was CD8+ T cells from PBMCs. The chain joins TRBV30 to TRBJ2-2; 7 bases align to TRBD2. The CDR3 DNA reads as TGTGCCTCCAACGCGGGGGACGCGAACACCGGGGAGCTGTTTTTT. It translates to CASNAGDANTGELFF.